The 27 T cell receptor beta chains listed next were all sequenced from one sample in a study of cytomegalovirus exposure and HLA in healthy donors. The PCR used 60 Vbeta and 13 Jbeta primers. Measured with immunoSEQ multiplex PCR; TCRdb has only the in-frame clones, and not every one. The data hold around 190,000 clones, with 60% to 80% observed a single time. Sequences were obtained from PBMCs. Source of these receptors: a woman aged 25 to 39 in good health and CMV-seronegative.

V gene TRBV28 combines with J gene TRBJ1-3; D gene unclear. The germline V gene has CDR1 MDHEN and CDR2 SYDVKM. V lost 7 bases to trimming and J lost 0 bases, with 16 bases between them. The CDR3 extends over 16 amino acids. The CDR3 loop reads CASTLGGSHSGNTIYF. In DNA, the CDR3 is TGTGCCAGCACTCTCGGAGGGTCGCACTCTGGAAACACCATATATTTT.

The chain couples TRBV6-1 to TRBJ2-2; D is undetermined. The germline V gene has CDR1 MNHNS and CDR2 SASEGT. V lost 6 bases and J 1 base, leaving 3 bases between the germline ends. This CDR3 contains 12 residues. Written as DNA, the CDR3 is TGTGCCAGCAGACAGAACACCGGGGAGCTGTTTTTT. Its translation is CASRQNTGELFF.

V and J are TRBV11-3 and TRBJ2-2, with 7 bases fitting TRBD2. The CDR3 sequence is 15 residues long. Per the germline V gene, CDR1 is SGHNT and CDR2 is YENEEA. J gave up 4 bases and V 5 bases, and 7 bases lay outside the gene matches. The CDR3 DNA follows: TGTGCCAGCAGCCCCAGCCTAGCGGCCACCGGGGAGCTGTTTTTT. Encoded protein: CASSPSLAATGELFF.

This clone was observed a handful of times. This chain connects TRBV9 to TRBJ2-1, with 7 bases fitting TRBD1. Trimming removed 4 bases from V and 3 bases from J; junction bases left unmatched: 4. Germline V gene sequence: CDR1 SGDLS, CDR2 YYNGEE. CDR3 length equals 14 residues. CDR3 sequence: CASSRDRIYNEQFF. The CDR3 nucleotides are TGTGCCAGCAGCCGGGACAGAATCTACAATGAGCAGTTCTTC. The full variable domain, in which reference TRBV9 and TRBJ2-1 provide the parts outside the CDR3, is DSGVTQTPKHLITATGQRVTLRCSPRSGDLSVYWYQQSLDQGLQFLIQYYNGEERAKGNILERFSAQQFPDLHSELNLSSLELGDSALYFCASSRDRIYNEQFFGPGTRLTVL.

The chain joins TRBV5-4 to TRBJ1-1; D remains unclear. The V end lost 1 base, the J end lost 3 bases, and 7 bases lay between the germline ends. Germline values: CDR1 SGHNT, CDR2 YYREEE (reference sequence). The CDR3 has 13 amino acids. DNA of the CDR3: TGTGCCAGCAGCTTGTCCCGGGACACTGAAGCTTTCTTT. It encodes CASSLSRDTEAFF.

The CDR3 coding sequence is TGTGCCAGTAGTCCCGGTGCGACTGAAGCTTTCTTT. Translation: CASSPGATEAFF. The chain uses TRBV19 and TRBJ1-1; the D is unclear. The germline V gene encodes CDR1 LNHDA and CDR2 SQIVND (reference sequence). The V gene lost 5 bases and the J gene lost 5 bases, with 9 bases spanning the gap. The length of the CDR3 is 12 residues.

The CDR3 sequence: CASSLGHSGTEAFF. CDR3 nucleotide sequence: TGCGCCAGCAGCTTGGGACATTCAGGCACTGAAGCTTTCTTT. This chain joins TRBV5-1 and TRBJ1-1; D remains unclear. The germline V gene encodes CDR1 SGHRS and CDR2 YFSETQ. Between the trimmed V and J ends, which lost 0 bases and 4 bases, there was a span of 10 bases. This CDR3 has 14 residues.

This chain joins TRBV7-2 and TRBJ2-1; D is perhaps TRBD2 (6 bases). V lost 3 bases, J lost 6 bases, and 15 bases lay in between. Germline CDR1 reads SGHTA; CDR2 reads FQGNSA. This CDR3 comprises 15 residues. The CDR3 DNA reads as TGTGCCAGCAGCTTCCGGGACTCCGGGGTCAATGAGCAGTTCTTC. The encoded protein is CASSFRDSGVNEQFF.

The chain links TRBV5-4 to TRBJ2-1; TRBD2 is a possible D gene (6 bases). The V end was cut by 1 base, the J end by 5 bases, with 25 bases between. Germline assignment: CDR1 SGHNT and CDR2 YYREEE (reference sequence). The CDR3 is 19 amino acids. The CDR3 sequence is CASSLISGGGVALDNEQFF. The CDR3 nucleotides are TGTGCCAGCAGCTTGATCTCTGGTGGAGGGGTGGCCTTAGACAATGAGCAGTTCTTC.

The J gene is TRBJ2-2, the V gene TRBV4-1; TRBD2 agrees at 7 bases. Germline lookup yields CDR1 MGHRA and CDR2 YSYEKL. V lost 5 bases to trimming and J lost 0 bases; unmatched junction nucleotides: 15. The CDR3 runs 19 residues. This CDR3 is CASSGRAAKMGPNTGELFF. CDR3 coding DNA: TGCGCCAGCAGCGGGAGGGCAGCCAAGATGGGGCCGAACACCGGGGAGCTGTTTTTT.

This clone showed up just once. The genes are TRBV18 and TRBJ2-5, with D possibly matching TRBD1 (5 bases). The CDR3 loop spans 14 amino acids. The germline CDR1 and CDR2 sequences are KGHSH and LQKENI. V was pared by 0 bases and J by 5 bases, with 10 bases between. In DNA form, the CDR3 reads TGTGCCAGCTCACCACCGGGGCCTCGGGAGACCCAGTACTTC. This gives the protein CASSPPGPRETQYF. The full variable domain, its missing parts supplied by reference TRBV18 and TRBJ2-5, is NAGVMQNPRHLVRRRGQEARLRCSPMKGHSHVYWYRQLPEEGLKFMVYLQKENIIDESGMPKERFSAEFPKEGPSILRIQQVVRGDSAAYFCASSPPGPRETQYFGPGTRLLVL.

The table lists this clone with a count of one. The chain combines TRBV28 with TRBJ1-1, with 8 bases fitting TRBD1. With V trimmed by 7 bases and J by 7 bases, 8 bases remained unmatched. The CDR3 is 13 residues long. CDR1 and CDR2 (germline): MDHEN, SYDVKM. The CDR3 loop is CASNFRGLGEAFF. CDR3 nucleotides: TGTGCCAGCAATTTCAGGGGGCTAGGTGAAGCTTTCTTT.

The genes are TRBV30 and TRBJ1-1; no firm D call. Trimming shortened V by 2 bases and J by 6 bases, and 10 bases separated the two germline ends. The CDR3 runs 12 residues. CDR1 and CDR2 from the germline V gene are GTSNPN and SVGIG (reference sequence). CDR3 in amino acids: CAWSTHQAEAFF. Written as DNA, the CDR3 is TGTGCCTGGAGTACGCATCAGGCTGAAGCTTTCTTT.

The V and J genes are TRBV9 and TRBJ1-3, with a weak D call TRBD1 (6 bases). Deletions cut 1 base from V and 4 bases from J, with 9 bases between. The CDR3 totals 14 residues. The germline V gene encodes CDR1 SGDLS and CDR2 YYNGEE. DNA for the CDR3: TGTGCCAGCAGCGTATATGACAGGGGAAACACCATATATTTT. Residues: CASSVYDRGNTIYF.

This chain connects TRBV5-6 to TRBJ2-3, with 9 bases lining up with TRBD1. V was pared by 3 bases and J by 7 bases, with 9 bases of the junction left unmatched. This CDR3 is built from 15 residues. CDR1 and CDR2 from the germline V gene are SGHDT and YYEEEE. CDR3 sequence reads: CASSSIDRGRNTQYF. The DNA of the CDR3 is TGTGCCAGCAGCTCGATTGACAGGGGGAGGAATACGCAGTATTTT.

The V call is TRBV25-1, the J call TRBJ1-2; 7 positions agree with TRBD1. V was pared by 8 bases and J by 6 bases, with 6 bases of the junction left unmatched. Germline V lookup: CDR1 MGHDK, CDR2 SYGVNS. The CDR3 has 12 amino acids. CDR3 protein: CASGGGYDGYTF. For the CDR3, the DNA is TGTGCCAGCGGAGGGGGCTATGATGGCTACACCTTC.

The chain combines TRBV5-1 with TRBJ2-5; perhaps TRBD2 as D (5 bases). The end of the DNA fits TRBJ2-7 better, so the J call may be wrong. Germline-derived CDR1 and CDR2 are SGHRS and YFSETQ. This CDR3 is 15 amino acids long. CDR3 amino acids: CASSLFGVSSYEQYF. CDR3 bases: TGCGCCAGCAGCTTGTTCGGGGTGAGCTCCTACGAGCAGTACTTC.

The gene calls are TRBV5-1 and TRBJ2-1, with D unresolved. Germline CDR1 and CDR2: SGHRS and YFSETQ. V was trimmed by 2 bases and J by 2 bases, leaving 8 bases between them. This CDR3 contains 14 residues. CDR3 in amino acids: CASSFISAYNEQFF. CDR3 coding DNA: TGCGCCAGCAGCTTTATCAGTGCCTACAATGAGCAGTTCTTC.

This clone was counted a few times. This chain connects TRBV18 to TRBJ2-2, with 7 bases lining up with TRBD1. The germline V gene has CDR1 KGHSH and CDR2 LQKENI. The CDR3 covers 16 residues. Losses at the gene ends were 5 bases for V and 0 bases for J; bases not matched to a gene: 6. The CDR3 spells CASSTQTGSNTGELFF. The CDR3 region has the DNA TGTGCCAGCTCAACTCAGACAGGGTCGAACACCGGGGAGCTGTTTTTT.

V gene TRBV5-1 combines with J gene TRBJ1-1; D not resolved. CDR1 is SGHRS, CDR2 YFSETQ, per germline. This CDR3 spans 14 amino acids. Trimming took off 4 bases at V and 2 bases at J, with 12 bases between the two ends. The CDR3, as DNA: TGCGCCAGCAGCACCTGGACGGGAAACACTGAAGCTTTCTTT. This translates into CASSTWTGNTEAFF.

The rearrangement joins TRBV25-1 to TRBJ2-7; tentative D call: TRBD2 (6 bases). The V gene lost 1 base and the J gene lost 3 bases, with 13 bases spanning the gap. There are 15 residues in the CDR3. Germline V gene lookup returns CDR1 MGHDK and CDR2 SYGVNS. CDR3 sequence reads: CASSESPGENYEQYF. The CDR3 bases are TGTGCCAGCAGTGAATCTCCGGGGGAGAACTACGAGCAGTACTTC.

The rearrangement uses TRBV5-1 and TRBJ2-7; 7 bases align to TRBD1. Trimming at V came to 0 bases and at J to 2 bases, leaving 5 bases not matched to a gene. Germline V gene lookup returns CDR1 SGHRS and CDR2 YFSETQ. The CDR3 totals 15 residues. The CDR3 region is CASSLEGQAPYEQYF. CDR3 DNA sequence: TGCGCCAGCAGCTTGGAAGGACAGGCCCCCTACGAGCAGTACTTC.

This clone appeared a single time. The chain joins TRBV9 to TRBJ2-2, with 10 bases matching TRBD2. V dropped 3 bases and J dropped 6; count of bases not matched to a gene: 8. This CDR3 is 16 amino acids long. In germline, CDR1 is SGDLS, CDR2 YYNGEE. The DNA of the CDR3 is TGTGCCAGCAGCGCGGAAGCGGGAGGGCCCCCCGGGGAGCTGTTTTTT. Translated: CASSAEAGGPPGELFF.

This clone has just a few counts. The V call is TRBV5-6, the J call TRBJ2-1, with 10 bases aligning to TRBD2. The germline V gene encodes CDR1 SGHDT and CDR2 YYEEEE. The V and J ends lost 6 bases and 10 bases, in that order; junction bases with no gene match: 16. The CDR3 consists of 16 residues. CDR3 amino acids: CASNLDGLAGVKEQFF. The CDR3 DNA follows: TGTGCCAGCAACCTGGATGGTCTAGCGGGAGTGAAAGAGCAGTTCTTC.

The CDR3 nucleotides read TGTGCCTGGAGTAACATTGCCGAGCAGTACTTC. It codes for CAWSNIAEQYF. The chain employs TRBV30 and TRBJ2-7; unclear D gene. Germline CDR1 reads GTSNPN; CDR2 reads SVGIG (reference sequence). The CDR3 loop spans 11 amino acids. The ends were cut back, 2 bases at V and 6 bases at J, with 8 bases in the middle. Complete variable domain (other parts from reference TRBV30 and TRBJ2-7): SQTIHQWPATLVQPVGSPLSLECTVEGTSNPNLYWYRQAAGRGLQLLFYSVGIGQISSEVPQNLSASRPQDRQFILSSKKLLLSDSGFYLCAWSNIAEQYFGPGTRLTVT.

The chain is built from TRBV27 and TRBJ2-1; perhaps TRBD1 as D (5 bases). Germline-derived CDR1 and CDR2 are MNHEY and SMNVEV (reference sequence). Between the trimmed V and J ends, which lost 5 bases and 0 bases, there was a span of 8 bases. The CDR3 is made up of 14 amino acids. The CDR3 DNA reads TGTGCCAGCAGTATGACAGACTCCTACAATGAGCAGTTCTTC. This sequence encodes CASSMTDSYNEQFF.

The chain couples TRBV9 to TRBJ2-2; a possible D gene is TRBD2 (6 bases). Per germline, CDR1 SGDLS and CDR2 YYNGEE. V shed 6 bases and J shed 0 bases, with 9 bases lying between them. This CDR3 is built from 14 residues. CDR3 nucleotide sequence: TGTGCCAGCACGGGGGTAACGAACACCGGGGAGCTGTTTTTT. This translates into CASTGVTNTGELFF.